The source of this T cell receptor beta chain is a study of blood T cell repertoires in COVID-19. The CDR3 runs to 14 residues. In germline, CDR1 is MGHRA, CDR2 YSYEKL. Trimming cost V 3 bases and J 1 base, with 9 bases left between them. TCRdb keeps only in-frame clones here, not all; method: immunoSEQ multiplex PCR. The profile shows 200,000 to 300,000 clones, about 91% of them singletons. The sequenced material came from PBMCs or T cells enriched from blood (not recorded which). This rearrangement joins TRBV4-1 to TRBJ1-1; tentative D call: TRBD1 (5 bases). This sequence was found in a woman in her thirties or forties with acute COVID-19. DNA of the CDR3: TGCGCCAGCAGCCACCCTACAGGGAACACTGAAGCTTTCTTT. Translated: CASSHPTGNTEAFF.